This T cell receptor (beta chain) was retrieved from a study of T cell repertoires in cytomegalovirus infection. Looking at the study overall: Recently described HLA-C-restricted plus well-studied HLA-B-restricted CMV epitopes were used. Shared public TCR beta signatures pointed to both CMV infection and a matching HLA type.

One entry per CDR3 protein results from TCRdb running MiXCR on the reads. The table has 750,000 to 900,000 distinct CDR3 sequences, approximately 32% seen once. In this sample, this clonotype turned up a few times. Its antigen is as yet unknown. Study conclusions and caveats: HLA-C-restricted CMV clonotypes gave the most frequent clonotype in two of eight donors. Using cumulative public TCR beta family frequency, the authors identified those who carried CMV together with the relevant HLA.

CDR1 and CDR2 from the germline V gene are MNHEY and SVGAGI. The CDR3 totals 15 residues. V was pared by 7 bases and J by 6 bases, with 19 bases between. The sequence derives from a human donor in good health (CMV status not recorded). Some clones in this sample may be carry-over from other donors' samples. This chain links TRBV6-5 with TRBJ2-1, with D perhaps TRBD1 (6 bases). The input for sequencing was cultured CD8+ T cells from PBMCs, taken from culture after CMV antigen stimulation. CDR3 nucleotides: TGTGCCAGCACCCAGGGGCAGGGGTTGGGCAATGAGCAGTTCTTC. Its translation: CASTQGQGLGNEQFF.